These 16 T cell receptor beta chains were all obtained from the same sample, sequenced in a study of monozygotic twins with inflammatory bowel disease. TCRdb reworked the 5' RACE reads into one entry per CDR3 protein, no DNA. This repertoire comprises 400,000 to 500,000 distinct CDR3 sequences; its ten largest clones make up about 2.3%. The sequencing sample was made of blood. These receptors originate from a human donor with ulcerative colitis or Crohn's disease, or a healthy co-twin of an affected twin (not recorded which).

The rearrangement uses TRBV5-1 and TRBJ1-1. CDR3 length equals 13 residues. The germline V gene has CDR1 SGHRS and CDR2 YFSETQ. CDR3 loop: CASSLGMGTEAFF.

J is TRBJ2-1 and V is TRBV11-1; TCRdb's D call of TRBD2 is untestable without DNA. This CDR3 is built from 15 residues. Germline lookup yields CDR1 SGHAT and CDR2 FQDESV (reference sequence). This CDR3 reads CASSSGTSFSDEQFF.

This rearrangement joins TRBV18 to TRBJ2-2; the TCRdb D gene call, TRBD2, has no DNA to confirm it. CDR3 length equals 17 residues. The germline CDR1 and CDR2 sequences are KGHSH and LQKENI. The CDR3: CASSRGSGGSNTGELFF.

The V call is TRBV11-3, the J call TRBJ2-1; TCRdb selects TRBD2, and the lack of DNA leaves this call unchecked. CDR1 is SGHNT and CDR2 is YENEEA in the germline V gene. The CDR3 runs to 15 residues. CDR3 in amino acids: CASSLGGSLSPEQFF.

The chain uses TRBV27 and TRBJ2-3; the TCRdb call, TRBD1, lacks DNA for checking. This CDR3 region has 17 residues. Germline V gives CDR1 MNHEY, CDR2 SMNVEV (reference sequence). CDR3 region: CASSIEMTDRRMDTQYF.

The chain couples TRBV3-1 to TRBJ2-5; with no DNA, the TCRdb D assignment of TRBD1 cannot be verified. The germline CDR1 and CDR2 sequences are LGHDT and YNNKEL (reference sequence). The CDR3 totals 16 residues. This CDR3 reads CASSQKSRGIKETQYF.

The chain employs TRBV20-1 and TRBJ2-7; as DNA is missing, the TRBD1 call by TCRdb cannot be tested. The germline CDR1 and CDR2 sequences are DFQATT and SNEGSKA (reference sequence). The CDR3 runs to 15 residues. Here the CDR3 reads CSARDRGQGGYEQYF.

This rearrangement joins TRBV3-1 to TRBJ1-3. Germline V gene lookup returns CDR1 LGHDT and CDR2 YNNKEL (reference sequence). The length of the CDR3 is 13 residues. The CDR3 protein is CASSQDWGNTIYF.

J is TRBJ2-5 and V is TRBV5-1; the D call of TRBD2 rests on TCRdb alone, since no DNA is present to check it. Germline V lookup: CDR1 SGHRS, CDR2 YFSETQ. The CDR3 consists of 13 residues. The CDR3 loop reads CASSHGTQETQYF. Drawing the rest from reference TRBV5-1 and TRBJ2-5, the complete variable domain is KAGVTQTPRYLIKTRGQQVTLSCSPISGHRSVSWYQQTPGQGLQFLFEYFSETQRNKGNFPGRFSGRQFSNSRSEMNVSTLELGDSALYLCASSHGTQETQYFGPGTRLLVL.

This chain uses TRBV5-1 with TRBJ2-1; TCRdb selects TRBD1, and the lack of DNA leaves this call unchecked. CDR3 size: 14 residues. Germline CDR1 reads SGHRS; CDR2 reads YFSETQ. CDR3: CASSLAPGYNEQFF.

J is TRBJ2-5 and V is TRBV4-1; TCRdb's D call, TRBD2, is unchecked because there is no DNA. The CDR3 contains 15 residues. Germline V gives CDR1 MGHRA, CDR2 YSYEKL. The CDR3 reads CASSEAGTRQETQYF.

V usage is TRBV5-5 and J usage is TRBJ2-3. CDR3 size: 15 residues. Looked up from germline, CDR1 is SGHKS and CDR2 is YYEKEE (reference sequence). The CDR3: CASSAVPVSTDTQYF. Full variable domain (missing parts from reference TRBV5-5 and TRBJ2-3): DAGVTQSPTHLIKTRGQQVTLRCSPISGHKSVSWYQQVLGQGPQFIFQYYEKEERGRGNFPDRFSARQFPNYSSELNVNALLLGDSALYLCASSAVPVSTDTQYFGPGTRLTVL.

CDR3: CASNLGQPREGYTF. V is TRBV28 and J is TRBJ1-2; TCRdb designates TRBD1, a call that cannot be tested without DNA. This CDR3 region has 14 residues. From germline, CDR1 is MDHEN and CDR2 SYDVKM.

The V and J genes are TRBV3-1 and TRBJ1-4. Looked up from germline, CDR1 is LGHDT and CDR2 is YNNKEL (reference sequence). This CDR3 has 13 residues. The CDR3 sequence is CASSQATPEKLFF.

The chain combines TRBV5-1 with TRBJ2-5; TCRdb's D call, TRBD2, is unchecked because there is no DNA. The CDR3 has 15 amino acids. Germline V lookup: CDR1 SGHRS, CDR2 YFSETQ. CDR3: CASSFPAGGPETQYF.

The rearrangement uses TRBV4-1 and TRBJ2-2; absent DNA, TCRdb's TRBD2 call cannot be checked. There are 17 residues in the CDR3. Germline V gene lookup returns CDR1 MGHRA and CDR2 YSYEKL. CDR3 sequence reads: CASSDKLAGLIAGELFF.